This T cell receptor beta chain was captured by sequencing in a study of shared clonotypes between healthy human individuals. Study in general: The plates for each donor numbered three CD4 naive, three CD4 memory, two CD8 naive and one CD8 memory. The study, taken as a whole, reports: Large depth notwithstanding, sorted-subset sequencing proved incomplete by rarefaction. Sharing across four donors was highest in naive CD4 (around 5%) and lowest in memory CD8 (roughly 0.4%).

Comment on this clone: The antigen remains unidentified.

Here immunoSEQ multiplex PCR was the method, and the copy in TCRdb shows in-frame clones only, minus some. The table records under 85,000 clones, roughly three fifths of them present only once. The V gene lost 4 bases and the J gene lost 6 bases, with 13 bases spanning the gap. Germline CDR1 MNHEY, CDR2 SVGAGI. The CDR3 runs to 13 residues. Sequenced material: memory CD8+ T cells sorted from blood. Subset noted: CD45RO+ cells pooled with CCR7-negative TemRA cells. This chain links TRBV6-5 with TRBJ2-7; D not certain. The sequence was collected from a man aged 25-45 years in good health. CDR3 nucleotide sequence: TGTGCCAGCAGTTCCCCCAACACACCCGAGCAGTACTTC. Translating gives CASSSPNTPEQYF.